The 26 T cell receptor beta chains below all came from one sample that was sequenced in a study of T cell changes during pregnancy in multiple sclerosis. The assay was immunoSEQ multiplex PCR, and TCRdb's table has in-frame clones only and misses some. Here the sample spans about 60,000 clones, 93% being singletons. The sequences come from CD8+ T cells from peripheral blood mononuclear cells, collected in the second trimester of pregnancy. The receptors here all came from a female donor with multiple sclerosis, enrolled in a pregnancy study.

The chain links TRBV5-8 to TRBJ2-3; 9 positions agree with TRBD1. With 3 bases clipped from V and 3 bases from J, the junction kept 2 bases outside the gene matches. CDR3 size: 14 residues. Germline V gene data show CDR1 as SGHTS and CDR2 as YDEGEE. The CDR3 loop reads CASSSGQGTDTQYF. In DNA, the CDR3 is TGTGCCAGCAGCTCGGGACAGGGAACAGATACGCAGTATTTT. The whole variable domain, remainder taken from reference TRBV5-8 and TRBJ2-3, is EAGVTQSPTHLIKTRGQQATLRCSPISGHTSVYWYQQALGLGLQFLLWYDEGEERNRGNFPPRFSGRQFPNYSSELNVNALELEDSALYLCASSSGQGTDTQYFGPGTRLTVL.

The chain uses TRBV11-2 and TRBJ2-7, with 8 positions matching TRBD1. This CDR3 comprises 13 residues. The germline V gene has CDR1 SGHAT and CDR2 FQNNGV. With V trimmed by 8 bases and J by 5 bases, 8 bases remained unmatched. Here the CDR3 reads CASLPDRGHEQYF. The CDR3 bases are TGTGCCAGCCTTCCAGACAGGGGCCACGAGCAGTACTTC.

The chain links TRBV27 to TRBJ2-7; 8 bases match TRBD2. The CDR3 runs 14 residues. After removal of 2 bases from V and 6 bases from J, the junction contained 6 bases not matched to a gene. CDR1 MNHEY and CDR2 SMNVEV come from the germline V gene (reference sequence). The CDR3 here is CASSLVAGGLEQYF. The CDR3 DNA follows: TGTGCCAGCAGTTTAGTTGCGGGGGGCCTCGAGCAGTACTTC.

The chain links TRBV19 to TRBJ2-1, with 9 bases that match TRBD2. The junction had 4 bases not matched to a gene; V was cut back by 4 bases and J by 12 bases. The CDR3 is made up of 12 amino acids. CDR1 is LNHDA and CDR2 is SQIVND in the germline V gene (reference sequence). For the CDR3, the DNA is TGTGCCAGTAGTACGCTAGCGGGACTGCAGTTCTTC. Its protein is CASSTLAGLQFF. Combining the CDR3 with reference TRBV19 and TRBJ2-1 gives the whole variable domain DGGITQSPKYLFRKEGQNVTLSCEQNLNHDAMYWYRQDPGQGLRLIYYSQIVNDFQKGDIAEGYSVSREKKESFPLTVTSAQKNPTAFYLCASSTLAGLQFFGPGTRLTVL.

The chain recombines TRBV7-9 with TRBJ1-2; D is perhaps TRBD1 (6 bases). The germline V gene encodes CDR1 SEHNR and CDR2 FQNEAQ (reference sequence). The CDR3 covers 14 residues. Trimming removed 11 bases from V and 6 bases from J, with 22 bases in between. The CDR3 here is CAAEGYRVLDGYTF. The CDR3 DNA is TGTGCCGCAGAGGGATACAGGGTGTTAGATGGCTACACCTTC.

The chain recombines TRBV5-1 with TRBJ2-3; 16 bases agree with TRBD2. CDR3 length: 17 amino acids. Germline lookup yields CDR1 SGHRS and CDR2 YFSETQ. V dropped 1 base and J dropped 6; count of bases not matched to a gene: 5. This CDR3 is CASSLQGLAGGGDTQYF. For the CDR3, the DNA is TGCGCCAGCAGCTTGCAGGGACTAGCGGGAGGGGGCGATACGCAGTATTTT.

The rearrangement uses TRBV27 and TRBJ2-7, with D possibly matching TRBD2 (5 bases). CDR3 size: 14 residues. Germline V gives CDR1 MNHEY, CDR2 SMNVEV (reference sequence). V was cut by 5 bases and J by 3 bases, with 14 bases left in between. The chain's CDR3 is CASSPVGRYYEQYF. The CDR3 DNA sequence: TGTGCCAGCAGTCCTGTTGGGAGATACTACGAGCAGTACTTC.

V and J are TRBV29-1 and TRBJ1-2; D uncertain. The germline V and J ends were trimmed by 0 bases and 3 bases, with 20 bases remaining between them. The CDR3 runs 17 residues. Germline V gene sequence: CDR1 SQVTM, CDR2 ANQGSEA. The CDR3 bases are TGCAGCGTTGAAGATATTGTGGAGGGCAAGGGAGACTATGGCTACACCTTC. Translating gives CSVEDIVEGKGDYGYTF.

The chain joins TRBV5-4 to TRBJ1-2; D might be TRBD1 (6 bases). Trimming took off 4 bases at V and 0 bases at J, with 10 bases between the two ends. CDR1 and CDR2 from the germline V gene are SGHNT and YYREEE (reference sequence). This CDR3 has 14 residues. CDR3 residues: CASSLGQSNYGYTF. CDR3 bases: TGTGCCAGCAGCCTTGGACAGTCTAACTATGGCTACACCTTC.

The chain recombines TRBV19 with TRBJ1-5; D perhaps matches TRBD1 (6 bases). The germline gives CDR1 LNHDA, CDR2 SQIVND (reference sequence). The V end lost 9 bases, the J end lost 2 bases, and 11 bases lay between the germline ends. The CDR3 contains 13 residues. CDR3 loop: CASHKGGNQPQHF. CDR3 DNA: TGTGCCAGCCACAAGGGGGGCAATCAGCCCCAGCATTTT.

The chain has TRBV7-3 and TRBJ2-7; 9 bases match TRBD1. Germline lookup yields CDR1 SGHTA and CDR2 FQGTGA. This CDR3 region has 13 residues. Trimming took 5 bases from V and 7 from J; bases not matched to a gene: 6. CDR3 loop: CASSITGGGEQYF. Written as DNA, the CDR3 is TGTGCCAGCAGCATTACAGGGGGCGGGGAGCAGTACTTC.

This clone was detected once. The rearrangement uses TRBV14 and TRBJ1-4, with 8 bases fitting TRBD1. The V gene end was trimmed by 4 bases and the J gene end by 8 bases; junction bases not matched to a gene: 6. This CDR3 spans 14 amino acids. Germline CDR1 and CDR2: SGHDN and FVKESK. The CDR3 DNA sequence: TGTGCCAGCAGCCGCTGGGGGACAGGAGAAAAACTGTTTTTT. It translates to CASSRWGTGEKLFF.

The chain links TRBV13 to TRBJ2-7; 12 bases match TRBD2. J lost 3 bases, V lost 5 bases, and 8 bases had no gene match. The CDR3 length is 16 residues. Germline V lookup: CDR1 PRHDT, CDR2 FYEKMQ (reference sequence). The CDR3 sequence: CASSPRTSGTIYEQYF. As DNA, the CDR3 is TGTGCCAGCAGCCCGCGGACTAGCGGGACCATCTACGAGCAGTACTTC. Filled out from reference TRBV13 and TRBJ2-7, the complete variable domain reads AAGVIQSPRHLIKEKRETATLKCYPIPRHDTVYWYQQGPGQDPQFLISFYEKMQSDKGSIPDRFSAQQFSDYHSELNMSSLELGDSALYFCASSPRTSGTIYEQYFGPGTRLTVT.

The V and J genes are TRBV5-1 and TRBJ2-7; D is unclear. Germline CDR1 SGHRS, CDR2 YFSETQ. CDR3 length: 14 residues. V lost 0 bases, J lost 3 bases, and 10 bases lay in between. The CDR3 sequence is CASSLDKEYYEQYF. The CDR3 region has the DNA TGCGCCAGCAGCTTGGACAAAGAATACTACGAGCAGTACTTC.

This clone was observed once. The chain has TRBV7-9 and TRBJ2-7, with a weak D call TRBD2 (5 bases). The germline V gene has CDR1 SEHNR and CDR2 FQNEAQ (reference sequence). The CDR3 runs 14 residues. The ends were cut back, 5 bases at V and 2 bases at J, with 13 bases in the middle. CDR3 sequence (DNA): TGTGCCAGCAGCCCTAGTAGCGTAGCCTACGAGCAGTACTTC. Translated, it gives CASSPSSVAYEQYF. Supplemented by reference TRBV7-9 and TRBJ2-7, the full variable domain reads DTGVSQNPRHKITKRGQNVTFRCDPISEHNRLYWYRQTLGQGPEFLTYFQNEAQLEKSRLLSDRFSAERPKGSFSTLEIQRTEQGDSAMYLCASSPSSVAYEQYFGPGTRLTVT.

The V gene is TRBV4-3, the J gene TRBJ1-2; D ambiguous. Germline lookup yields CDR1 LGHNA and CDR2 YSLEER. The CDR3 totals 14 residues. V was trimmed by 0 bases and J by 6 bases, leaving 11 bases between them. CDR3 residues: CASSQDGGGNGYTF. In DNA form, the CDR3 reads TGCGCCAGCAGCCAAGATGGCGGCGGGAATGGCTACACCTTC.

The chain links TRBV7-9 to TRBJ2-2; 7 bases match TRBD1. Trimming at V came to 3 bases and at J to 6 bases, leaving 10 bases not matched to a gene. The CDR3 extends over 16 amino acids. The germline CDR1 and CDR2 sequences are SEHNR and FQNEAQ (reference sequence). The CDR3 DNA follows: TGTGCCAGCAGCTTTTGGGCAGGGGGATGGCCCGGGGAGCTGTTTTTT. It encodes CASSFWAGGWPGELFF. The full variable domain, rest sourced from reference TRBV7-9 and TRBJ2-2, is DTGVSQNPRHKITKRGQNVTFRCDPISEHNRLYWYRQTLGQGPEFLTYFQNEAQLEKSRLLSDRFSAERPKGSFSTLEIQRTEQGDSAMYLCASSFWAGGWPGELFFGEGSRLTVL.

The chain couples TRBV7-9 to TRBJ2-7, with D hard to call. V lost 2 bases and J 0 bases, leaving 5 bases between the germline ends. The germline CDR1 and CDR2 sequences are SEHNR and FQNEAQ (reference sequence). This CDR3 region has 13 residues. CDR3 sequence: CASSLPISYEQYF. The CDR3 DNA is TGTGCCAGCAGCTTACCCATCTCCTACGAGCAGTACTTC.

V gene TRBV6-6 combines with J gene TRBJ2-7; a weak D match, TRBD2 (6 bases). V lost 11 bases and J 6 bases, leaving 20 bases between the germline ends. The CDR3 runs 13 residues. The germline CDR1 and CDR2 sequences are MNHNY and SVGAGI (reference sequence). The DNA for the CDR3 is TGTGCCGCGGGTTGGAGGGATGGTTGCGAGCAGTACTTC. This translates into CAAGWRDGCEQYF.

Here the CDR3 DNA reads TGTGCCAGCAGTTGGCCAGGCACTGAAGCTTTCTTT. It translates to CASSWPGTEAFF. The J gene is TRBJ1-1, the V gene TRBV27; D remains unclear. The germline gives CDR1 MNHEY, CDR2 SMNVEV (reference sequence). V was cut by 4 bases and J by 4 bases, with 7 bases left in between. The CDR3 loop spans 12 amino acids.

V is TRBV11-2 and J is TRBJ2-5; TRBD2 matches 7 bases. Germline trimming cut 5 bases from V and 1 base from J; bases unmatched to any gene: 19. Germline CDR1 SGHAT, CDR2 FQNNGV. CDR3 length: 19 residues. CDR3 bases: TGTGCCAGCAGCGGACCCTACAGCGGAGGCGGGAGATTCCAAGAGACCCAGTACTTC. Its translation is CASSGPYSGGGRFQETQYF.

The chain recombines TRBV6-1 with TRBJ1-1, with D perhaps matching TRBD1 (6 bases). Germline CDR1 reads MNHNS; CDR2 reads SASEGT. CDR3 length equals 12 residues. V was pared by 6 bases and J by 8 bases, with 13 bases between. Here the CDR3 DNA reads TGTGCCAGCAGAGGCCCCGGACAGGAAGCTTTCTTT. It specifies CASRGPGQEAFF.

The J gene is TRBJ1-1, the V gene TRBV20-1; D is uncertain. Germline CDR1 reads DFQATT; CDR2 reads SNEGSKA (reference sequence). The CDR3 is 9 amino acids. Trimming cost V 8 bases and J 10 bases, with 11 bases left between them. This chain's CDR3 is CSPRHRAFF. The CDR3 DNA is TGCAGTCCCCGCCACAGAGCTTTCTTT.

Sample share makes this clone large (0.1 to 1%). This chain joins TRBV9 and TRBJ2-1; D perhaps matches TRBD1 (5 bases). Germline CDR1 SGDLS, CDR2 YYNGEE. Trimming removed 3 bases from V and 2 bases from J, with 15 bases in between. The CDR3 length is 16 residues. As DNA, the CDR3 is TGTGCCAGCAGCGGATTCGGGTGGGGCCCCTACAATGAGCAGTTCTTC. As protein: CASSGFGWGPYNEQFF.

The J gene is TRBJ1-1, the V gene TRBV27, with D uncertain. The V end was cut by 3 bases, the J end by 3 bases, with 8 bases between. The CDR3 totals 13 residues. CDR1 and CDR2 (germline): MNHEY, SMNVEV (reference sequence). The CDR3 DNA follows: TGTGCCAGCAGTTTTTCCCCGGACACTGAAGCTTTCTTT. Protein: CASSFSPDTEAFF.

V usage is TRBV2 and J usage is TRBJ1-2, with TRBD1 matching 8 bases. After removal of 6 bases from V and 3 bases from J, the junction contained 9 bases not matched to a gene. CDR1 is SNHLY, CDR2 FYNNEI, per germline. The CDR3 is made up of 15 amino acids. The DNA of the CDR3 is TGTGCCAGCAGCCGGACAGGGACCAAAGACTATGGCTACACCTTC. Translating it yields CASSRTGTKDYGYTF.